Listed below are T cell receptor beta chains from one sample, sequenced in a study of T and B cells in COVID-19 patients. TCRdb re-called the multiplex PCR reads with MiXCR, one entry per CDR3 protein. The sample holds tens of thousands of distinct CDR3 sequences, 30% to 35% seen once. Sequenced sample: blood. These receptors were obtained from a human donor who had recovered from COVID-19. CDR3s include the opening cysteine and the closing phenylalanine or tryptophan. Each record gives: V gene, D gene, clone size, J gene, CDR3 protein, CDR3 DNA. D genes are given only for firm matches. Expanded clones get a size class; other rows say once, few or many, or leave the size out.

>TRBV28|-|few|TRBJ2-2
CASSYQGPGELFF
TGTGCCAGCAGTTACCAGGGCCCCGGGGAGCTGTTTTTT
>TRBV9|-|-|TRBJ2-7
CASSSAPEQATYEQYF
TGTGCCAGCAGCTCGGCTCCAGAACAGGCAACCTACGAGCAGTACTTC
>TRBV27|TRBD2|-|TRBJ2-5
CASNPDSGEETQYF
TGTGCCAGCAACCCCGATAGCGGGGAAGAGACCCAGTACTTC
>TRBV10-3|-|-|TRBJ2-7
CAISAVPTGTYEQYF
TGTGCCATCAGTGCGGTTCCTACGGGAACCTACGAGCAGTACTTC
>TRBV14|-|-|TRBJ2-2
CASSQLGTGELFF
TGTGCCAGCAGCCAGCTGGGCACCGGGGAGCTGTTTTTT
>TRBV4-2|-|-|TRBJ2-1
CASSPLPPGNEQFF
TGCGCCAGCAGCCCCCTGCCACCGGGTAATGAGCAGTTCTTC
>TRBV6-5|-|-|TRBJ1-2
CASSYSGITMGYTF
TGTGCCAGCAGTTACTCCGGTATTACTATGGGCTACACCTTC
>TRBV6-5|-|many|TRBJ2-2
CASIGAGETGELFF
TGTGCCAGCATTGGAGCAGGGGAGACCGGGGAGCTGTTTTTT
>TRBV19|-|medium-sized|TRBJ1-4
CASSDRTAVNEKLFF
TGTGCCAGTAGTGACCGGACAGCCGTAAATGAAAAACTGTTTTTT
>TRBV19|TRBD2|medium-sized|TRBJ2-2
CASSMLAGDTGELFF
TGTGCCAGTAGTATGCTGGCGGGGGACACCGGGGAGCTGTTTTTT